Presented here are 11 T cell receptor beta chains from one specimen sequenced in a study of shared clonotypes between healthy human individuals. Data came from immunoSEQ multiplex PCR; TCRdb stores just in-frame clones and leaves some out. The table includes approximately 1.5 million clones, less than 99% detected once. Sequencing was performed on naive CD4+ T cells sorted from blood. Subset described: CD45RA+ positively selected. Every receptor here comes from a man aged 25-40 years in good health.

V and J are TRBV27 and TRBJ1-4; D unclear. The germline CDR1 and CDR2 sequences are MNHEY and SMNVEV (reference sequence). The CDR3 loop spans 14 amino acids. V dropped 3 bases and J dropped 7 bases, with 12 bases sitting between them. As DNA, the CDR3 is TGTGCCAGCAGTTTGGTGGGTGTGGGTGAAAAACTGTTTTTT. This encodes CASSLVGVGEKLFF.

The CDR3 here is CASSAQGGHTDTQYF. The CDR3 DNA reads as TGTGCCAGCAGCGCGCAGGGGGGTCACACAGATACGCAGTATTTT. This chain uses TRBV7-3 with TRBJ2-3, with D tentatively TRBD1 (7 bases). Trimming cost V 5 bases and J 2 bases, with 14 bases left between them. CDR1 SGHTA and CDR2 FQGTGA come from the germline V gene. This CDR3 is built from 15 residues.

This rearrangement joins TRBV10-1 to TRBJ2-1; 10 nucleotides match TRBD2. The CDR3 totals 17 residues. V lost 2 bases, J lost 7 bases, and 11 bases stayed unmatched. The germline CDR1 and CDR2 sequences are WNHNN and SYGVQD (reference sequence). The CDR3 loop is CASSELAGATTGNEQFF. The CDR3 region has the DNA TGCGCCAGCAGTGAGCTAGCGGGAGCTACTACGGGAAATGAGCAGTTCTTC.

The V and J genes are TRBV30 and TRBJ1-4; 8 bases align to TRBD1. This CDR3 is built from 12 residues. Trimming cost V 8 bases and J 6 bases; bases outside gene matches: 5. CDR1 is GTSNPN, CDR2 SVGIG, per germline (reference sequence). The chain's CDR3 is CAMGQDYEKLFF. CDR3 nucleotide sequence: TGTGCCATGGGACAGGATTATGAAAAACTGTTTTTT.

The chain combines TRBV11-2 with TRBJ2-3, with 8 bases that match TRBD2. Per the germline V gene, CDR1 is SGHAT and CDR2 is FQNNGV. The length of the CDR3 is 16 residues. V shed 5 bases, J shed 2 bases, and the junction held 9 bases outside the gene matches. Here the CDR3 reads CASSHHRAGDTDTQYF. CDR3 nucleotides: TGTGCCAGCAGCCACCACAGAGCGGGAGACACAGATACGCAGTATTTT.

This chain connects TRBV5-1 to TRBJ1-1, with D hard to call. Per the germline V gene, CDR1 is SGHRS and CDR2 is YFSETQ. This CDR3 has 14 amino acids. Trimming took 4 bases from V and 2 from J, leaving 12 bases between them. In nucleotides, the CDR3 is TGCGCCAGCAGCCCCTGGGCCCTTAACACTGAAGCTTTCTTT. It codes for CASSPWALNTEAFF. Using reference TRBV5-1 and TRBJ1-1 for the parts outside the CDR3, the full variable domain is KAGVTQTPRYLIKTRGQQVTLSCSPISGHRSVSWYQQTPGQGLQFLFEYFSETQRNKGNFPGRFSGRQFSNSRSEMNVSTLELGDSALYLCASSPWALNTEAFFGQGTRLTVV.

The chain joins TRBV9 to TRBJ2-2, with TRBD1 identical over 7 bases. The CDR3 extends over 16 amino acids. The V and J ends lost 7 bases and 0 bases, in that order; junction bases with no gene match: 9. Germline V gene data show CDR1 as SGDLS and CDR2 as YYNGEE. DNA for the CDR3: TGTGCCAGCCGAAGACAGGGCGGCACGAACACCGGGGAGCTGTTTTTT. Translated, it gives CASRRQGGTNTGELFF.

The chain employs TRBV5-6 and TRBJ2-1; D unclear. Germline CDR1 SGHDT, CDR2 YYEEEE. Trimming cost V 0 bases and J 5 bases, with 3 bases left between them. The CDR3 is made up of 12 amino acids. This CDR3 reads CASSLVDNEQFF. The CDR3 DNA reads TGTGCCAGCAGCTTGGTTGACAATGAGCAGTTCTTC.

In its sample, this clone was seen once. The CDR3 nucleotides are TGTGCCAGCTCACCACTTTCTAGCGGGGACCAAGAGACCCAGTACTTC. Amino acid sequence: CASSPLSSGDQETQYF. The chain uses TRBV18 and TRBJ2-5; 9 bases are a match to TRBD2. This CDR3 region has 16 residues. Germline assignment: CDR1 KGHSH and CDR2 LQKENI. V gave up 1 base and J gave up 0 bases; unmatched junction bases: 3.

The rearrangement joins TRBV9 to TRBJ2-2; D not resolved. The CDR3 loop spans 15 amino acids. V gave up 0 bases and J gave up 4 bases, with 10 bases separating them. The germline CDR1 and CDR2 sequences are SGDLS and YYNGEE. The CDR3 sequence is CASSVDQVSTGELFF. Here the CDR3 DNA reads TGTGCCAGCAGCGTAGATCAGGTCAGCACCGGGGAGCTGTTTTTT.

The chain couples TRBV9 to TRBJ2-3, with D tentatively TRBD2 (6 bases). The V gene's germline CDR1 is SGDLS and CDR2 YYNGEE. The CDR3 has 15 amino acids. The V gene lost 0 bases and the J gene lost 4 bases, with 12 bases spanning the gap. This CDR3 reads CASSVVEGVPDTQYF. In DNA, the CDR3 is TGTGCCAGCAGCGTAGTGGAGGGAGTACCAGATACGCAGTATTTT.